Here is one T cell receptor beta chain with its context. Its specificity is unknown. Documented treatment: roughly 20 received Ad26.COV2.S at low or high dose, single or two shots; about 5 received placebo; per-sample allocation not given. At day 63 after the first vaccine or placebo injection, samples were drawn. Boston provided a donor who was an adult aged 18-55 years. The data derive from a study of Ad26.COV2.S vaccination and SARS-CoV-2 variants. Across the whole study: Ad26.COV2.S shots went into the muscle once or twice, 56 days apart. Notes on the study in general: Non-spike TCR breadth was similar in vaccine and placebo recipients. Higher spike-specific TCR breadth was found in vaccine recipients than in placebo recipients.

This CDR3 contains 17 residues. Produced via immunoSEQ multiplex PCR; TCRdb's table is partial and in-frame only. The table includes fewer than 400,000 clones, 70% to 90% detected once. This rearrangement joins TRBV21-1 to TRBJ2-7; the D call TRBD2 from the table was never checked on the DNA. TRBV21-1 corresponds to a pseudogene. The sequencing here drew on peripheral blood, taken in a trial of Ad26.COV2.S vaccine versus placebo. This receptor was identified in a person aged 18-60 years who received the Ad26.COV2.S COVID-19 vaccine or a placebo. The CDR3 here is CASSKERRENPRYEQYF. CDR3 in DNA: TGTGCCAGCAGCAAAGAGAGGAGGGAGAACCCTCGCTACGAGCAGTACTTC.